This T cell receptor (beta chain) is drawn from a study of shared clonotypes between healthy human individuals. Study-level background: Participating donors consisted of two women and a few men aged 18 to 49.

The naive CD8 subset, CD45RO-negative cells positively selected for CCR7, excluded terminally differentiated effector memory CD45RA+ cells. TCRdb's table, derived via immunoSEQ multiplex PCR, lists solely in-frame clones and lacks some. The sample lists more than 2 million clones, 80% to 95% occurring once. This clone was counted a few times. Its specificity is unknown. Findings and caveats of the study: Sequencing depth was a factor that was expected to affect clonotype sharing among donors.

CDR3 size: 13 residues. V shed 0 bases and J shed 7 bases, with 9 bases lying between them. CDR1 and CDR2 (germline): SNHLY, FYNNEI. The J gene is TRBJ1-2, the V gene TRBV2, with D hard to call. The sequenced sample was naive CD8+ T cells from PBMCs. The TCR sequence derives from a young man in good health. Some clones in this sample may be carry-over from other donors' samples. CDR3: CASSEALGVGYTF. Written as DNA, the CDR3 is TGTGCCAGCAGTGAAGCGCTCGGGGTTGGCTACACCTTC.